These 17 T cell receptor beta chains were sequenced from one sample in a study of persistence of HIV-infected CD4 T cells (dated by TCRdb to about 2020). According to the study, the label for this sample's treatment or condition signals: suppressive antiretroviral therapy. Cells were stimulated with lysates of CMV-infected fibroblasts at 9.5 to 10 ug/mL. Nonresponding CD40L-negative CD69-negative CD45RO-high memory CD4+ T cells were sorted as memory populations depleted of antigen-responding cells. TCRbeta repertoires were sequenced from genomic DNA with the immunoSEQ hsTCRB assay version 4 in survey mode. Not all clones reach the TCRdb copy of this immuneACCESS table, which keeps in-frame sequences only. Checked studies attribute under half of the gap to unresolved V genes and leave the rest unexplained. Within this sample are 37,000 or so clones, with less than 90% of them counted one time only. The ten most abundant clones make up around 1.5% of the sample.

Their cognate antigens are unknown. The source was CD4+ T cells sorted from PBMCs after approximately 19-hour stimulation, collected from a patient who received antiretroviral therapy. The cell subset or site label for this specimen denotes: CD40L-CD69- CD45RO-high memory CD4 T cells not responding to CMV lysate. The receptors derive from an adult man with HIV who was CMV-seropositive.

The V gene is TRBV3-1 (or the pseudogene TRBV3-2), the J gene TRBJ2-7, with 8 bases lining up with TRBD1. Losses at the gene ends were 1 base for V and 4 bases for J; bases not matched to a gene: 6. There are 15 residues in the CDR3. Germline V gene sequence: CDR1 LGHDT, CDR2 YNNKEL (reference sequence). CDR3 sequence reads: CASSQADRGGYEQYF. DNA for the CDR3: TGTGCCAGCAGCCAAGCTGACAGGGGCGGGTACGAGCAGTACTTC.

J is TRBJ1-1 and V is TRBV2; D is ambiguous. The CDR3 spans 12 residues. Germline loops: CDR1 SNHLY, CDR2 FYNNEI. Trimming removed 4 bases at V and 4 bases at J, with 7 bases between. This CDR3 is CASSVKGTEAFF. The DNA for the CDR3 is TGTGCCAGCAGTGTCAAGGGCACTGAAGCTTTCTTT. Supplemented by reference TRBV2 and TRBJ1-1, the full variable domain reads EPEVTQTPSHQVTQMGQEVILRCVPISNHLYFYWYRQILGQKVEFLVSFYNNEISEKSEIFDDQFSVERPDGSNFTLKIRSTKLEDSAMYFCASSVKGTEAFFGQGTRLTVV.

This chain connects TRBV18 to TRBJ1-6; TRBD1 aligns across 10 bases. Looked up from germline, CDR1 is KGHSH and CDR2 is LQKENI. CDR3 length equals 15 residues. V gave up 2 bases and J gave up 9 bases; unmatched junction bases: 4. The CDR3 nucleotides read TGTGCCAGCTCACCAAGACAGGGGGCTGGTTCACCCCTCCACTTT. Protein sequence: CASSPRQGAGSPLHF.

The chain has TRBV30 and TRBJ1-4; D uncertain. Between the trimmed V and J ends, which lost 2 bases and 6 bases, there was a span of 13 bases. This CDR3 contains 14 residues. The V gene's germline CDR1 is GTSNPN and CDR2 SVGIG (reference sequence). As DNA, the CDR3 is TGTGCCTGGAGTCCTTATCGAGTCGATGAAAAACTGTTTTTT. As protein: CAWSPYRVDEKLFF.

Only one count was recorded for this clone. The CDR3, as DNA: TGTGCCAGCAGCCAAGCCGGGACAGCCTTAGGGGGTGAGCAGTTCTTC. Its translation: CASSQAGTALGGEQFF. The V gene is TRBV3-1 (or the pseudogene TRBV3-2), the J gene TRBJ2-1; 7 nucleotides agree with TRBD1. The CDR3 consists of 16 residues. With V trimmed by 1 base and J by 9 bases, 12 bases remained unmatched. Germline assignment: CDR1 LGHDT and CDR2 YNNKEL (reference sequence).

This clone has just a few counts. This sample also contains other DNA sequences that code for the same CDR3. This chain links TRBV19 with TRBJ1-2; D not resolved. This CDR3 is built from 11 residues. Looked up from germline, CDR1 is LNHDA and CDR2 is SQIVND (reference sequence). The ends were cut back, 9 bases at V and 0 bases at J, with 5 bases in the middle. CDR3: CASGANYGYTF. The CDR3 bases are TGTGCCAGCGGAGCTAACTATGGCTACACCTTC.

The chain links TRBV27 to TRBJ1-1, with a tentative D call TRBD1 (6 bases). The CDR3 runs to 13 residues. V was clipped by 6 bases and J by 6 bases, with 14 bases between them. Germline V gene data show CDR1 as MNHEY and CDR2 as SMNVEV (reference sequence). This CDR3 reads CASRITGKAEAFF. CDR3 nucleotide sequence: TGTGCCAGCAGGATAACAGGGAAGGCTGAAGCTTTCTTT.

The CDR3 DNA reads as TGTGCCAGCAGCTCAAGCGGGGGCTCCTACAATGAGCAGTTCTTC. It is translated as CASSSSGGSYNEQFF. The rearrangement links TRBV7-9 to TRBJ2-1; 8 bases are shared with TRBD2. The germline CDR1 and CDR2 sequences are SEHNR and FQNEAQ (reference sequence). This CDR3 has 15 amino acids. The ends lost 4 bases at V and 0 bases at J; junction bases unmatched: 2. Supplemented by reference TRBV7-9 and TRBJ2-1, the full variable domain reads DTGVSQNPRHKITKRGQNVTFRCDPISEHNRLYWYRQTLGQGPEFLTYFQNEAQLEKSRLLSDRFSAERPKGSFSTLEIQRTEQGDSAMYLCASSSSGGSYNEQFFGPGTRLTVL.

Concerning this clone itself: A much more abundant neighbour one base away suggests this may be a read error. The genes are TRBV2 and TRBJ2-2, with 11 bases lining up with TRBD2. There are 18 residues in the CDR3. Looked up from germline, CDR1 is SNHLY and CDR2 is FYNNEI. CDR3 nucleotides: TGTGCCCGCAGTGGGCGATTTAGCGGGGGGGCCTTTGGCGGGGAGCTGTTTTTT. Its translation is CARSGRFSGGAFGGELFF.

This clone was seen only a few times. This chain links TRBV5-1 with TRBJ2-1; 13 nucleotides line up with TRBD2. Germline V gene sequence: CDR1 SGHRS, CDR2 YFSETQ. Unmatched junction bases numbered 6, after V lost 4 bases and J lost 8 bases. CDR3 length equals 15 residues. CDR3: CASSLTSGGRDEQFF. The CDR3 bases are TGCGCCAGCAGCCTGACTAGCGGGGGGAGGGATGAGCAGTTCTTC.

This clone was counted only a few times. This sample also contains other DNA sequences that code for the same CDR3. V is TRBV27 and J is TRBJ1-1; D uncertain. Germline V gene lookup returns CDR1 MNHEY and CDR2 SMNVEV (reference sequence). V lost 4 bases and J 3 bases, leaving 9 bases between the germline ends. The CDR3 contains 13 residues. CDR3 DNA sequence: TGTGCCAGCAGTTGGACTGGGGACACTGAAGCTTTCTTT. Its translation is CASSWTGDTEAFF.

Written as DNA, the CDR3 is TGTGCCAGCAGTGAAGTGGGGAACTTGAACACTGAAGCTTTCTTT. It is translated as CASSEVGNLNTEAFF. The chain is built from TRBV2 and TRBJ1-1; D gene uncertain. The CDR3 length is 15 residues. Trimming left V 1 base short and J 0 bases short, with 9 bases between. Germline lookup yields CDR1 SNHLY and CDR2 FYNNEI.

CDR3 coding DNA: TGTGCCACCAGTGCGGGATGGGGAAGCAATCAGCCCCAGCATTTT. This gives the protein CATSAGWGSNQPQHF. This chain links TRBV24-1 with TRBJ1-5; D gene uncertain. There are 15 residues in the CDR3. Germline V CDR1 and CDR2: KGHDR, SFDVKD. V was trimmed by 5 bases and J by 1 base, leaving 11 bases between them.

The V and J genes are TRBV5-6 and TRBJ1-6; unclear D gene. This CDR3 is built from 16 residues. V lost 3 bases, J lost 0 bases, and 10 bases lay in between. Germline CDR1 is SGHDT and CDR2 is YYEEEE. The CDR3 reads CASSWEGSSYNSPLHF. CDR3 nucleotide sequence: TGTGCCAGCAGCTGGGAAGGGAGCTCCTATAATTCACCCCTCCACTTT.

This clone was picked up one time. The V and J genes are TRBV7-9 and TRBJ2-2; a possible D gene is TRBD1 (6 bases). CDR3 length: 15 amino acids. The V gene's germline CDR1 is SEHNR and CDR2 FQNEAQ (reference sequence). V dropped 3 bases and J dropped 2 bases, with 10 bases sitting between them. The CDR3 spells CASSLGQINTGELFF. The CDR3 DNA reads as TGTGCCAGCAGCTTGGGACAAATAAACACCGGGGAGCTGTTTTTT.

This sequence joins TRBV3-1 (or the pseudogene TRBV3-2) and TRBJ2-6, with TRBD1 matching 9 bases. This CDR3 has 18 amino acids. The J segment lost 2 bases and the V segment lost 4 bases, leaving 9 bases of the junction unmatched. Germline V gene data show CDR1 as LGHDT and CDR2 as YNNKEL (reference sequence). This CDR3 is CASSRGGDREAGANVLTF. CDR3 sequence (DNA): TGTGCCAGCAGCCGGGGAGGGGACAGGGAGGCTGGGGCCAACGTCCTGACTTTC.

V is TRBV5-1 and J is TRBJ2-6, with no clear D. There are 15 residues in the CDR3. The V end was cut by 4 bases, the J end by 0 bases, with 8 bases between. Looked up from germline, CDR1 is SGHRS and CDR2 is YFSETQ. The CDR3 DNA sequence: TGCGCCAGCAGCCTAAGTGACTCTGGGGCCAACGTCCTGACTTTC. Protein product: CASSLSDSGANVLTF.